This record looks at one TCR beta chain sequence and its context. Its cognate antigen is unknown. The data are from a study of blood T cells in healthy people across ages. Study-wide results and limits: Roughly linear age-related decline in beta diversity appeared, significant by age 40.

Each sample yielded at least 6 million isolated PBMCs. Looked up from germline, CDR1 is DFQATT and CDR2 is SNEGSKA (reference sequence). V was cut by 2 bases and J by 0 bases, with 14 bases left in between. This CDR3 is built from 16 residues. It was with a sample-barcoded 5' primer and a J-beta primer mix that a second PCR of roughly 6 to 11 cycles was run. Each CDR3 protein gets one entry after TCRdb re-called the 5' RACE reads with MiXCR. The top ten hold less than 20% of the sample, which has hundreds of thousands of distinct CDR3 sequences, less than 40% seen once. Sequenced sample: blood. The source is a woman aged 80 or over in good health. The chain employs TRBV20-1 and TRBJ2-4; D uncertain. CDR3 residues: CSARTTVILAKNIQYF. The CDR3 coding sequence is TGCAGTGCTAGAACGACGGTAATCCTAGCCAAAAACATTCAGTACTTC.